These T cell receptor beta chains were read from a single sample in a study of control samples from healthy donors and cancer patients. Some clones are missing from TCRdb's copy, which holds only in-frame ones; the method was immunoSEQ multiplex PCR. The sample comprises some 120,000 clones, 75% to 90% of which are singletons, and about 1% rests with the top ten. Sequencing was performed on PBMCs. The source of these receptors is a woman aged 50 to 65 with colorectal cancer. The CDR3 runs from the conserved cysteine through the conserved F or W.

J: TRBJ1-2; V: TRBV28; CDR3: CASRPTRYGYTF
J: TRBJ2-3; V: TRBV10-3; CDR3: CAISRPGGSTDTQYF
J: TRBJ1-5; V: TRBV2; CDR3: CASSLTGMLNQPQHF
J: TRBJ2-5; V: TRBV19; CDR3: CASRGQGAVETQYF
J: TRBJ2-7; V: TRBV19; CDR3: CASSITPRHYEQYF
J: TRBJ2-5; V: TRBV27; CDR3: CASGTVETQYF
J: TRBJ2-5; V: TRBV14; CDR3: CASGRGPSNQETQYF
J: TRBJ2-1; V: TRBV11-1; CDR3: CASSLDRGQEQFF
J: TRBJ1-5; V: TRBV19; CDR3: CASSLGRDQPQHF
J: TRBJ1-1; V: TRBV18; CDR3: CASSPQTSTSGGGTEAFF
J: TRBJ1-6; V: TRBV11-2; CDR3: CASSPGAGHNSPLHF
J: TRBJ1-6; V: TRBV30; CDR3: CASVPGRSGNSPLHF
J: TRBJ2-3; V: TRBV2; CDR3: CASSATDTQYF
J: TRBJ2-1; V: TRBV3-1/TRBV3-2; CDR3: CASTLGDPAYNEQFF
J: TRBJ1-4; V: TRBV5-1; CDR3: CASSVGGAEKLFF
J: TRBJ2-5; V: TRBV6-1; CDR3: CASSEQGLWETQYF
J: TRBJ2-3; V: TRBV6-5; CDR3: CASSLGGRSDTQYF
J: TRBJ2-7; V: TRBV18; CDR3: CASSPGQARYF
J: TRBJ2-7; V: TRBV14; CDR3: CASSSSWEPYYEQYF
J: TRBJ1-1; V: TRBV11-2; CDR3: CASSPLGAANTEAFF
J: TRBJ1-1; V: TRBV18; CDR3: CASSLGGRGSEAFF
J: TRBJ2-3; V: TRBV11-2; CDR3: CASSLDSTDTQYF
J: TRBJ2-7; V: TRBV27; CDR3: CASRSGTGYGEQYF
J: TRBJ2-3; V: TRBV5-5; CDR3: CASSLEGEATVDTQYF
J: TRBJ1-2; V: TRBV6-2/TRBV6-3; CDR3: CASSYLRGSYGYTF
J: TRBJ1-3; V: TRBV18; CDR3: CASSPGTSSGNTIYF
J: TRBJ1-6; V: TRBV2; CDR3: CASSGQAYNSPLHF
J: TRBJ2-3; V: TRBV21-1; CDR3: CATPSTGVSTDTQYF
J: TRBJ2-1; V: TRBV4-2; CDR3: CASSQEGMDQQFF
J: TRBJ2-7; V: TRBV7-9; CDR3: CASSLVSGGYEQYF
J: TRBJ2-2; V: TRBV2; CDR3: CASGGRKGTGELFF
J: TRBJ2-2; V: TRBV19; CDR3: CASSMRAAQGTGELFF
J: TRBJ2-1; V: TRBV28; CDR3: CASSGLAGDEQFF
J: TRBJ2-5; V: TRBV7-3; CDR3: CASSLTAATQETQYF
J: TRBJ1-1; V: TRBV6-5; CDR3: CASNRLMNTEAFF
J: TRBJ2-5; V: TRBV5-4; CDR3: CASSLEGRETQYF
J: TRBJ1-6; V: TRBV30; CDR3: CAWNPGEWSDTYNSPLHF
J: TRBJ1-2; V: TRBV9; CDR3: CASSSGTVYGYTF
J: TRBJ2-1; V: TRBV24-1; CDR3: CATSDFWGHEQFF
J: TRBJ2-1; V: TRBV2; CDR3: CASSAGGYNEQFF
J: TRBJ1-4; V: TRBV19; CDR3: CASSQLSTTNEKLFF
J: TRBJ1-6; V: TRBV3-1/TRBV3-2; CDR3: CASSQGTGMFDSPLHF
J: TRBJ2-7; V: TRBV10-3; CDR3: CAISVNRDDEQYF
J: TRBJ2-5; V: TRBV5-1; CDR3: CASSFLTSGPETQYF
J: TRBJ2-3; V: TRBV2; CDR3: CASSAETASTDTQYF
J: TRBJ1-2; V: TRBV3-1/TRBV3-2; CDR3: CASSHTVGHRYGYTF
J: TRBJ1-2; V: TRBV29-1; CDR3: CSVEDRWDNLYGYTF
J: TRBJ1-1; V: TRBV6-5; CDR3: CASSPRGSETEAFF
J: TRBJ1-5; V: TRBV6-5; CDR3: CASSPRALLNQPQHF
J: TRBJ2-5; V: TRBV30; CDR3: CAWSPRPGGQETQYF
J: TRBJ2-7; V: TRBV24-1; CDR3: CATSDGGTANEQYF
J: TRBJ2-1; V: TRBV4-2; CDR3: CASSQDFGMGSGTSQNEQFF
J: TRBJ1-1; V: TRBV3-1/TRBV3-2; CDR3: CASSQAGGFPFF